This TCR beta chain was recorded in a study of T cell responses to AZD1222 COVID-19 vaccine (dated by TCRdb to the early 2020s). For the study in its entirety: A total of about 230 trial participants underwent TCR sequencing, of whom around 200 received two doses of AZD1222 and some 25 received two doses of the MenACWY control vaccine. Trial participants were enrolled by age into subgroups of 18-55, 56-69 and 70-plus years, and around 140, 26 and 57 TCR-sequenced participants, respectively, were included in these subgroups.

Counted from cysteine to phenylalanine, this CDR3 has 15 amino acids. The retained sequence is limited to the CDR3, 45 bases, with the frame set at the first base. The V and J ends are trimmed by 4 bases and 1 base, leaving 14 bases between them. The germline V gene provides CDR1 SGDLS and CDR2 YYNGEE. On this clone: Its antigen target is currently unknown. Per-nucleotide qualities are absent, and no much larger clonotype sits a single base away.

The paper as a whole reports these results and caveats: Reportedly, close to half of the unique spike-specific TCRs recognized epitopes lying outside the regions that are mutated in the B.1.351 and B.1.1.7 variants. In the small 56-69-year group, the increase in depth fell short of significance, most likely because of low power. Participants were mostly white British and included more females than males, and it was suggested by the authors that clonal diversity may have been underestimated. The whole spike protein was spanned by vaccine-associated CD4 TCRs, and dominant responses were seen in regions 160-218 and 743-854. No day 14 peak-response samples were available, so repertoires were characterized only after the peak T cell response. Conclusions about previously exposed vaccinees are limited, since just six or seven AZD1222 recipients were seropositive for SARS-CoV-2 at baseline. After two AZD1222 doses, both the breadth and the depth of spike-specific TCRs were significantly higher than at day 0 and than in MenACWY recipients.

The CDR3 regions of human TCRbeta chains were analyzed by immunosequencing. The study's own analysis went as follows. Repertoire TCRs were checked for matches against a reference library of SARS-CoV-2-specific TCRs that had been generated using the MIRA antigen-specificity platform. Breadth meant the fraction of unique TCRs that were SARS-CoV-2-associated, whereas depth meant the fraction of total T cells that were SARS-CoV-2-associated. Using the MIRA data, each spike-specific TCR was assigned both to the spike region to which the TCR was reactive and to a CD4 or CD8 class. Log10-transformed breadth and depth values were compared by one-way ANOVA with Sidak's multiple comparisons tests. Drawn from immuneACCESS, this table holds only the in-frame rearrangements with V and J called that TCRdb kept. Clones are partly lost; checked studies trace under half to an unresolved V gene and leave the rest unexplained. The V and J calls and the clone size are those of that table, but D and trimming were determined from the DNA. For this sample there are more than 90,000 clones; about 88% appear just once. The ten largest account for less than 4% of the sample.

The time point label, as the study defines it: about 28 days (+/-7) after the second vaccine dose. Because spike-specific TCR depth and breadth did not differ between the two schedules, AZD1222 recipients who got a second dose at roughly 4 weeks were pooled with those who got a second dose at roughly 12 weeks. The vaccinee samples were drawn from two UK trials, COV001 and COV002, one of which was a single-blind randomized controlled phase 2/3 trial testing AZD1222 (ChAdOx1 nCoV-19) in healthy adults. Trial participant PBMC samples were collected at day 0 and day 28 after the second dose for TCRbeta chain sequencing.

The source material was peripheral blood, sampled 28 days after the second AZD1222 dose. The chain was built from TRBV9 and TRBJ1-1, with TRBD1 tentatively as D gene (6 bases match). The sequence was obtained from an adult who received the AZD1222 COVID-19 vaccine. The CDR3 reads CASSSQGLGNTEAFF. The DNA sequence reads TGTGCCAGCAGCTCTCAGGGGCTCGGGAACACTGAAGCTTTCTTT. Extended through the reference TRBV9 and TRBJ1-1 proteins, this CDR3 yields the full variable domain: DSGVTQTPKHLITATGQRVTLRCSPRSGDLSVYWYQQSLDQGLQFLIQYYNGEERAKGNILERFSAQQFPDLHSELNLSSLELGDSALYFCASSSQGLGNTEAFFGQGTRLTVV.